This T cell receptor (beta chain) was captured by sequencing in a study of cytomegalovirus exposure and HLA in healthy donors. As to this clone: As yet, its antigen is unknown.

CDR1 SGHRS and CDR2 YFSETQ come from the germline V gene. V lost 2 bases, J lost 5 bases, and 6 bases stayed unmatched. This CDR3 has 14 amino acids. General observations from the study: An ancestry cluster, one associated with Asian ancestry, reportedly showed fewer N-insertions than the approximately 660-donor mean in a later analysis.

Use of 60 Vbeta and 13 Jbeta primers characterized the PCR. TCRdb's table, derived via immunoSEQ multiplex PCR, lists solely in-frame clones and lacks some. In the table there are 100,000 to 150,000 clones, more than 9% of which are singletons. The sequenced sample was PBMCs. The rearrangement uses TRBV5-1 and TRBJ2-7; 8 bases map to TRBD1. The clonotype was recovered from a woman aged 18-29 years in good health and CMV-seropositive. The CDR3: CASSFGQGIHEQYF. CDR3 coding DNA: TGCGCCAGCAGCTTCGGACAGGGTATACACGAGCAGTACTTC. Full variable domain (missing parts from reference TRBV5-1 and TRBJ2-7): KAGVTQTPRYLIKTRGQQVTLSCSPISGHRSVSWYQQTPGQGLQFLFEYFSETQRNKGNFPGRFSGRQFSNSRSEMNVSTLELGDSALYLCASSFGQGIHEQYFGPGTRLTVT.